Listed below are T cell receptor beta chains from one sample, sequenced in a study of CD8+ T cells in alopecia areata. Measured with immunoSEQ multiplex PCR; TCRdb has only the in-frame clones, and not every one. The sample shows around 140,000 clones, roughly 64% of them seen only once. The source material was CD4+ T cells sorted from blood, sampled at week 0. Source of these receptors: a human donor with alopecia areata. Both conserved end residues are part of each CDR3. The D gene is left open where the match is weak. The size of a clone is reported for some rows only, either as once, few or many, or as a class for expanded clones.

J gene,V gene,CDR3 length,D gene,clone size,CDR3 protein,CDR3 DNA
TRBJ1-2,TRBV19,18,-,-,CASSIDQTPTEGIYGYTF,TGTGCCAGTAGTATAGATCAAACGCCGACTGAGGGCATCTATGGCTACACCTTC
TRBJ1-2,TRBV25-1,15,TRBD1,-,CASSDMGQGGYGYTF,TGTGCCAGCAGTGATATGGGACAGGGGGGGTATGGCTACACCTTC
TRBJ2-3,TRBV9,16,TRBD2,few,CASSVDGLAVPDTQYF,TGTGCCAGCAGCGTAGATGGACTAGCGGTGCCAGATACGCAGTATTTT
TRBJ1-2,TRBV5-1,13,-,few,CASSLPDDYGYTF,TGCGCCAGCAGCTTGCCGGACGACTATGGCTACACCTTC
TRBJ1-6,TRBV5-1,15,TRBD1,-,CASSLLDRGDSPLHF,TGCGCCAGCAGCTTGTTGGACAGGGGTGATTCACCCCTCCACTTT
TRBJ1-6,TRBV7-9,17,TRBD1,-,CASSRAGTGVINSPLHF,TGTGCCAGCAGCCGAGCTGGGACAGGAGTTATCAATTCACCCCTCCACTTT
TRBJ2-7,TRBV5-4,13,-,few,CASSEPGLQAQYF,TGTGCCAGCAGCGAACCGGGACTCCAAGCACAGTACTTC
TRBJ1-6,TRBV5-4,15,-,-,CATTTGSSYNSPLHF,TGTGCCACAACCACAGGGAGCTCCTATAATTCACCCCTCCACTTT
TRBJ1-2,TRBV10-3,15,-,-,CAISEGDPATYGYTF,TGTGCCATCAGTGAAGGGGACCCCGCAACCTATGGCTACACCTTC
TRBJ1-2,TRBV19,14,TRBD1,-,CASSIRDRYYGYTF,TGTGCCAGTAGTATCCGGGACAGATACTATGGCTACACCTTC
TRBJ1-2,TRBV27,13,TRBD1,once,CASSATGNYGYTF,TGTGCCAGCAGTGCGACAGGGAACTATGGCTACACCTTC
TRBJ2-7,TRBV27,15,-,-,CASSFRDGRPYEQYF,TGTGCCAGCAGTTTCCGGGACGGCCGCCCCTACGAGCAGTACTTC
TRBJ1-1,TRBV29-1,16,-,-,CSAFGGTGTLNTEAFF,TGCAGCGCCTTTGGGGGTACCGGGACGTTGAACACTGAAGCTTTCTTT
TRBJ1-5,TRBV29-1,15,-,-,CSVGDTTDGNQPQHF,TGCAGCGTTGGGGACACAACCGATGGCAATCAGCCCCAGCATTTT
TRBJ2-5,TRBV29-1,13,-,-,CSVEVLASETQYF,TGCAGCGTTGAGGTGCTAGCGTCAGAGACCCAGTACTTC
TRBJ1-5,TRBV30,14,-,-,CAGSYGGGNQPQHF,TGTGCCGGTAGTTATGGGGGTGGAAATCAGCCCCAGCATTTT
TRBJ2-2,TRBV29-1,14,-,few,CSVAGQGNTGELFF,TGCAGCGTTGCTGGGCAGGGGAACACCGGGGAGCTGTTTTTT
TRBJ2-7,TRBV7-3,15,TRBD2,-,CASSLSGGSSYEQYF,TGTGCCAGCAGCCTTAGCGGGGGATCCTCCTACGAGCAGTACTTC
TRBJ2-3,TRBV29-1,14,-,few,CSVGGRTVTDTQYF,TGCAGCGTTGGAGGGCGGACGGTCACAGATACGCAGTATTTT
TRBJ2-7,TRBV13,15,-,once,CASSPNPSLSYEQYF,TGTGCCAGCAGCCCAAACCCCAGCCTATCCTACGAGCAGTACTTC
TRBJ2-2,TRBV30,14,TRBD1,-,CAWRRTGGTGELFF,TGTGCCTGGAGAAGGACAGGGGGAACCGGGGAGCTGTTTTTT
TRBJ1-1,TRBV30,12,TRBD1,-,CAWSFRQGEAFF,TGTGCCTGGAGTTTCCGACAGGGTGAAGCTTTCTTT
TRBJ2-3,TRBV5-1,15,-,-,CASSLRAGDTDTQYF,TGCGCCAGCAGCTTGAGGGCAGGGGACACAGATACGCAGTATTTT
TRBJ1-6,TRBV30,14,-,-,CAWSVGSYNSPLHF,TGTGCCTGGAGTGTAGGGTCCTATAATTCACCCCTCCACTTT
TRBJ1-4,TRBV29-1,13,-,-,CSVEQPTNEKLFF,TGCAGCGTCGAACAGCCAACTAATGAAAAACTGTTTTTT
TRBJ1-2,TRBV18,15,-,-,CASSPQETPLNGYTF,TGTGCCAGCTCACCACAGGAGACCCCACTAAATGGCTACACCTTC
TRBJ2-5,TRBV30,15,-,-,CAWSGIGGTQETQYF,TGTGCCTGGAGTGGCATAGGGGGGACGCAAGAGACCCAGTACTTC
TRBJ2-6,TRBV19,15,-,few,CASKPQGSGANVLTF,TGTGCCAGTAAACCCCAAGGCTCTGGGGCCAACGTCCTGACTTTC
TRBJ2-5,TRBV30,13,-,few,CAWSVLTGETQYF,TGTGCCTGGAGTGTACTAACGGGCGAGACCCAGTACTTC
TRBJ2-5,TRBV2,13,-,-,CASSRSGQETQYF,TGTGCCAGCAGTCGGTCGGGGCAAGAGACCCAGTACTTC
TRBJ2-1,TRBV7-8,15,-,many,CASSSPGGGMNEQFF,TGTGCCAGCAGCTCCCCAGGGGGGGGGATGAATGAGCAGTTCTTC
TRBJ2-7,TRBV7-9,12,-,-,CASSLVGYEQYF,TGTGCCAGCAGCTTAGTGGGATACGAGCAGTACTTC
TRBJ2-3,TRBV9,14,-,few,CASSVDRGTDTQYF,TGTGCCAGCAGCGTAGATCGGGGCACAGATACGCAGTATTTT
TRBJ2-7,TRBV7-8,14,TRBD2,-,CASSYGRRVAEQYF,TGTGCCAGCAGCTACGGGAGGAGGGTGGCTGAGCAGTACTTC
TRBJ2-5,TRBV5-4,15,TRBD1,-,CASSLRGGHGETQYF,TGTGCCAGCAGCCTACGAGGGGGCCACGGAGAGACCCAGTACTTC